This T cell receptor (beta chain) was recovered during a study of cytomegalovirus exposure and HLA in healthy donors (dated by TCRdb to 2016 to 2017). Regarding the study in general: According to an earlier analysis of around 600 of the donors, some 170 million T cells yielded 117 million unique TCR beta sequences and approximately 280 Gb of sequence data. In addition to the first cohort of 666 subjects, a separate validation cohort of under 150 different subjects was used. Class I and class II HLA loci were covered by the typing at four-digit resolution. Rather than using new phenotypic data, the later analysis identified candidate immune exposures from TCR beta sequences and from how often those sequences occurred across donors. Among the roughly 390 genotyped donors, approximately 81% belonged to the genetic ancestry cluster associated with self-reported Caucasian donors. The study was designed to test whether signatures of past pathogen exposure could be identified by cataloging public T cell receptors. All discovery cohort repertoires had been generated on a single sequencing platform. Donor age, sex, ethnicity and CMV serostatus were collected together with the repertoire data. The study profiled the T cell repertoires of 666 subjects by immunosequencing and related them to cytomegalovirus serostatus. High-throughput TCR immunosequencing, statistical association of individual TCRs with disease status, and machine learning were combined to predict cytomegalovirus infection status. On average, about 200,000 unique TCR beta nucleotide sequences were sequenced per donor among a few hundred genotyped donors of the cohort, with 15% to 20% of those sequences being non-productive. A later analysis re-analyzed previously published TCR beta repertoires from roughly 630 donors and added high-resolution HLA genotyping to study TCR occurrence patterns. About five DR-DQ haplotypes were handled as single units for association and clustering because linkage in the cohort was strong. A later genetic analysis used genome-wide SNP genotypes for about 60% of the roughly 700 donors, treating that subset as a discovery cohort. An early release that covered 500 to 800 HLA-typed donors contained around 330 gigabases of sequencing data and around 80 million unique TCR sequences. To decide whether each TCR beta V gene segment behaved as functional or pseudogenic, an earlier analysis of approximately 620 of the donors relied on high-throughput TCR beta sequencing. The number of donors typed differed by locus, with about 629-640 for A, B, C, DRB1 and DQB1, around 500 for DQA1, over 600 for DPA1, and under 490 for DPB1.

Concerning this clone itself: Its antigen is currently not known. There are no base qualities to consult, and no much larger clone falls within one base.

Based on the germline V gene, the CDR1 and CDR2 sequences are MNHEY and SVGAGI. The CDR3 holds 15 amino acids from the cysteine to the phenylalanine. The retained sequence is limited to the CDR3, 45 bases, with the frame set at the first base. Compared with germline, V lacks 5 bases and J lacks 0 bases; bases without a gene match: 5. Study-level results and caveats: According to the authors, the approach could potentially be generalized to other disease states and immunological phenotypes. A later analysis found that TCR association rates varied across HLA loci, with DRB1 alleles showing the most associated TCRs and HLA-C alleles the fewest. A later genetic analysis reported fewer N-insertions in productive TCRs among donors in an Asian-associated ancestry cluster than the roughly 670-donor mean. Because counts were too low, some 16 rarely observed V segments, including chromosome 9 orphons, were excluded from the earlier analysis of some 540 of the donors. In a later analysis, HLA-associated TCR beta chains showed more clonal expansion and lower generation probabilities than non-associated chains that were equally common. The sequencing pipeline was judged likely to have produced a cluster of highly shared sequence variants as a technical artifact. A later genetic analysis associated a missense DCLRE1C variant with V-gene and J-gene trimming of TCR beta chains, and an independent cohort replicated the association. Because the 87-base-pair reads could not distinguish some IMGT-functional V segments, including TRBV6-2 and TRBV6-3, those segments were excluded. At a false discovery rate of 0.05, a later analysis linked 16,000 or so TCR beta sequences to specific HLA alleles. Most TCR sequences were observed very rarely across donors, whereas some public TCRs were present in many individuals. The only immune exposure information available for the cohort was CMV serostatus. In vitro tests confirmed that a few of the cytomegalovirus-associated TCR beta chains recognize cytomegalovirus antigens. Correlated functional status among segregating V segments might be attributable to linkage disequilibrium, but an unknown experimental factor could not be ruled out. HLA typing was unavailable for some donors at each locus, so association tests used only the typed subset. Strong co-occurrence of HLA alleles, especially DR and DQ, made assigning TCR associations to individual alleles difficult. According to a later analysis, parvovirus B19, influenza, CMV and Epstein-Barr virus appeared linked to several top co-occurrence clusters. Roughly uniform sequencing depth across donors was assumed in presence/absence analyses, although this assumption may not hold. The cohort was sequenced for TCR beta chains only, and without alpha or paired-chain data the features that could be detected were limited. Most CMV-associated TCR beta chains appeared to be HLA-restricted in a later analysis, and the HLA associations seemed to be driven largely by CMV exposure. A further reported finding was that TCR beta sequences accurately predicted the HLA-A and HLA-B alleles for most subjects in the first cohort. Cytomegalovirus status was reported to be diagnosed by the classifier with high specificity and sensitivity in both the original and validation cohorts. In an earlier analysis of 587 of the donors, most TCR beta V segments were observed in productive rearrangements about 90% or about 30% of the time, broadly matching IMGT annotations. A total of roughly 160 TCR beta chains were listed by the study as associated with cytomegalovirus.

In total, 500 to 700 healthy bone marrow donors made up the cohort. All cohort members were sampled while nominally healthy, although unrecorded immune exposures were likely present. The donor was CMV seropositive and was included in the group of some 290 seropositive cohort members. A peripheral blood sample was collected from each donor, and TCR beta sequencing was performed on peripheral blood mononuclear cells. The Qiagen DNeasy Blood Extraction Kit was used to extract genomic DNA from the blood cell samples. Libraries were constructed by the immunoSEQ multiplex PCR assay. For the multiplex PCR, a mixture combining 60 forward primers for TCR Vbeta segments and 13 reverse primers for TCR Jbeta segments was used. The CDR3 region of rearranged TCR beta genes was amplified from genomic DNA with a multiplex PCR assay. Amplified TCR beta libraries were sequenced as 87-base-pair reads on the Illumina HiSeq System. The authors processed their data as follows. A later analysis tallied 70 million to 100 million unique TCR beta chains across the 666 repertoires, and approximately 12 million of those chains were shared by two or more donors. A nearest-neighbor algorithm error-corrected the raw reads and collapsed the reads into unique sequences, merging closely related sequences to remove PCR and sequencing errors. To assign V, D and J gene segments, CDR3 sequences were aligned to IMGT reference sequences. For a sequence to be retained, a match of at least six nucleotides was required to both a V gene segment and a J gene segment. Rearrangements were called productive when the CDR3 lacked stop codons and stayed in frame with V and J; all others were non-productive. CDR3 was defined by IMGT convention, running from the second conserved V-encoded cysteine to the conserved J-encoded phenylalanine. Sequences without an unambiguous match to a single V gene segment were excluded from the earlier analysis of several hundred of the donors. In an earlier analysis of some 590 of the donors, a V segment was called functional when productive rearrangements were above 56.7%, and segregating when the standard deviation between donors exceeded 5%. To diagnose cytomegalovirus status from the catalog of TCR beta chain sequences, a statistical classification framework was built. V and J gene assignment, in a later analysis, came from comparing TCR nucleotide sequences with IMGT/GENE-DB human TR gene sequences. Using the TCRdist pipeline, a later analysis assigned CDR3 sequences along with most-parsimonious VDJ recombination scenarios. A later analysis defined each TCR beta chain by its CDR3 amino acid sequence plus V-gene family, and excluded reads lacking a unique V-gene family. In a later analysis, fewer than 600 highly shared, low-generation-probability nucleotide sequences were removed to address suspected cross-contamination and a sequencing artifact. A later analysis calculated a clonal expansion index for each public chain from normalized within-repertoire ranks of inferred template counts. In a later analysis, generation probabilities were computed with a VDJ recombination model fitted to out-of-frame rearrangements, and the resulting probabilities were checked against IGoR. Hypergeometric tests were used in a later analysis to score TCR-TCR, TCR-HLA and TCR-CMV co-occurrence, with a repertoire-size bias correction applied to the TCR pairs. False discovery rates were estimated in a later analysis by permuting HLA or CMV assignments 20 times. A later analysis grouped co-occurring TCRs with DBSCAN, adding TCRdist sequence similarity when clustering within HLA-allele-positive subsets. Co-occurrence clustering excluded repertoires with fewer than 30,000 or more than 120,000 public chains, plus five with anomalous nucleotide sharing. In TCRdb, the immuneACCESS table is reduced to in-frame sequences with V and J assigned. These tables do not hold every clone; where another copy was compared, an unresolved V gene accounts for under half, and the others remain unexplained. D and trimming were read from the DNA, whereas the V and J calls and clone size are those reported in that table. Recorded for this sample are about 170,000 clones; about 88% of them occurred a single time. In total, the top ten clones hold more than 2% of the sample.

Sequencing was performed on PBMCs. This receptor was identified in a man aged 18 to 29 in good health and CMV-seropositive. The chain links TRBV6-5 with TRBJ1-1; the junction holds 8 bases that match TRBD1. The CDR3 sequence is CASSVGQALNTEAFF. The DNA is as follows: TGTGCCAGCAGTGTGGGACAGGCCCTGAACACTGAAGCTTTCTTT.